This paragraph reports one TCR beta chain. The V end lost 2 bases, the J end lost 3 bases, and 13 bases lay between the germline ends. The CDR3 contains 15 residues. The germline CDR1 and CDR2 sequences are SGHRS and YFSETQ. The data are from a study of blood T cell repertoires in COVID-19. Study as a whole: PBMCs, B-cell-depleted T cells, or T cells were the source of the cDNA or gDNA that made up the material.

In the original workflow: Cell counts per sample came from amplifying reference gene primers. Method: immunoSEQ multiplex PCR; TCRdb's copy keeps in-frame clones and lacks some. D and trimming were read from the DNA, whereas the V and J calls and clone size are those reported in that table. The sample comprises around 180,000 clones, around two thirds of which are singletons, and around 2.9% rests with the top ten. The sequence came from a woman of 80 years or more with acute or convalescent COVID-19. Sequencing input: peripheral blood. This chain links TRBV5-1 with TRBJ2-3; D perhaps matches TRBD2 (6 bases). CDR3 nucleotides: TGCGCCAGCAGCTTAATCGGGAGTTTAACAGATACGCAGTATTTT. It encodes CASSLIGSLTDTQYF.